This T cell receptor beta chain was found in a study of T cells in localized non-small cell lung cancer. Clones were read by immunoSEQ multiplex PCR, and TCRdb kept only the in-frame ones, dropping some. The sample has about 22,000 clones, less than 90% seen once. The CDR3 extends over 13 amino acids. Germline-derived CDR1 and CDR2 are MGHRA and YSYEKL. V lost 1 base and J lost 8, with 11 bases in between. This clone was detected once. This specimen includes other DNA sequences encoding the same CDR3. The gene calls are TRBV4-1 and TRBJ1-2; unclear D gene. The sample here was PBMCs, taken before any cancer treatment. This clonotype was obtained from a man between 40 and 70 years old with stage II squamous cell lung carcinoma. This CDR3 is CASSQAGSYGYTF. CDR3 DNA sequence: TGCGCCAGCAGCCAAGCAGGAAGCTACGGCTACACCTTC.